The 9 T cell receptor beta chains reported below all come from one sample, sequenced in a study of human T cells and chemical hapten exposure (dated by TCRdb to the early 2020s). The library was produced with RACE. The sequencing machine was a NextSeq 500. TCRdb reanalyzed the raw reads on its own, using fastp at Q25 for trimming and MiXCR for clone calling, and kept in-frame beta chains. Here each entry gathers all rows of one CDR3 protein and keeps the most common genes and DNA. The sample includes fewer than 200,000 distinct CDR3 sequences, with 20% to 25% observed a single time. Jointly, the top ten make up about 6.7% of the sample. The sample's time point label, decoded: patch test 1, 2 weeks after DPC sensitization. According to the study, the label for this sample's treatment or condition signals: therapeutic diphenylcyclopropenone sensitization with weekly scalp DPC. The sample was whole blood, taken in connection with sensitization to the hapten diphenylcyclopropenone (DPC). The receptor set was obtained from a woman between 50 and 59 years old with alopecia areata. Some clones in this sample may be carry-over from other donors' samples.

The chain has TRBV12-3 or TRBV12-4 and TRBJ1-1, with D perhaps matching TRBD1 (5 bases). V dropped 6 bases and J dropped 0 bases, with 11 bases sitting between them. The CDR3 loop spans 14 amino acids. CDR3 DNA: TGTGCCAGCAGGCAGGGCAATATGAACACTGAAGCTTTCTTT. Protein product: CASRQGNMNTEAFF.

This clonotype was observed a few times. The chain carries TRBV11-2 and TRBJ1-2; D is unresolved. Germline-derived CDR1 and CDR2 are SGHAT and FQNNGV. Trimming removed 4 bases at V and 3 bases at J, with 15 bases between. The CDR3 covers 15 residues. CDR3 nucleotide sequence: TGTGCCAGCAGCTCCCGCATACATAAAGACTATGGCTACACCTTC. Amino acids: CASSSRIHKDYGYTF.

This clonotype appeared a few times. The chain's CDR3 is CASSSPGQGGEAFF. CDR3 coding DNA: TGCGCCAGCAGCTCCCCGGGACAGGGGGGTGAAGCTTTCTTT. V usage is TRBV5-1 and J usage is TRBJ1-1; 11 nucleotides agree with TRBD1. J gave up 7 bases and V 3 bases, and 5 bases lay outside the gene matches. Germline values: CDR1 SGHRS, CDR2 YFSETQ. The CDR3 has 14 amino acids.

This clonotype was seen a handful of times. This sequence joins TRBV5-1 and TRBJ2-1; TRBD1 matches 8 bases. With 6 bases clipped from V and 14 bases from J, the junction kept 7 bases outside the gene matches. Germline V gene sequence: CDR1 SGHRS, CDR2 YFSETQ. CDR3 size: 11 residues. The CDR3 DNA reads as TGCGCCAGCAAATTTACAGGGGGTGAGTTCTTC. This codes for CASKFTGGEFF. The whole variable domain, remainder taken from reference TRBV5-1 and TRBJ2-1, is KAGVTQTPRYLIKTRGQQVTLSCSPISGHRSVSWYQQTPGQGLQFLFEYFSETQRNKGNFPGRFSGRQFSNSRSEMNVSTLELGDSALYLCASKFTGGEFFGPGTRLTVL.

The chain employs TRBV7-8 and TRBJ1-5; 7 nucleotides match TRBD1. This CDR3 spans 15 amino acids. CDR1 and CDR2 from the germline V gene are SGHVS and FQNEAQ. Trimming removed 0 bases from V and 4 bases from J; junction bases left unmatched: 3. The CDR3 loop is CASSLARDRNQPQHF. CDR3 sequence (DNA): TGTGCCAGCAGCTTAGCGAGGGACAGAAATCAGCCCCAGCATTTT.

The CDR3 nucleotides read TGCAGTGGACAGCCCTACGCGGACCCTTTGGAAGATACGCAGTATTTT. Amino acid sequence: CSGQPYADPLEDTQYF. The chain links TRBV20-1 to TRBJ2-3; a possible D gene is TRBD1 (5 bases). V lost 7 bases to trimming and J lost 5 bases, with 25 bases between them. This CDR3 has 16 amino acids. The germline gives CDR1 DFQATT, CDR2 SNEGSKA (reference sequence).

The gene calls are TRBV7-6 and TRBJ2-7; TRBD2 is a possible D gene (6 bases). CDR1 and CDR2 (germline): SGHVS, FNYEAQ. The V end lost 5 bases, the J end lost 2 bases, and 16 bases lay between the germline ends. CDR3 size: 15 residues. CDR3 DNA: TGTGCCAGCAGCAAAACCGGGACTTTCCCCTACGAGCAGTACTTC. This gives the protein CASSKTGTFPYEQYF.

The chain couples TRBV19 to TRBJ2-1; no definite D call. Germline lookup yields CDR1 LNHDA and CDR2 SQIVND (reference sequence). This CDR3 comprises 14 residues. V lost 4 bases and J 5 bases, leaving 12 bases between the germline ends. CDR3 sequence: CASSKVVSDNEQFF. The DNA for the CDR3 is TGTGCCAGTAGTAAGGTAGTCTCTGACAATGAGCAGTTCTTC.

The gene calls are TRBV20-1 and TRBJ1-6; 7 nucleotides align to TRBD1. The CDR3 contains 13 residues. Germline values: CDR1 DFQATT, CDR2 SNEGSKA (reference sequence). Trimming took 5 bases from V and 8 from J; bases not matched to a gene: 6. DNA of the CDR3: TGCAGTGCTTTACAGGGGCGGGATTCACCCCTCCACTTT. Its protein product is CSALQGRDSPLHF.